This TCR beta chain originates from a study of T cell repertoires in cytomegalovirus infection. Looking at the study overall: CMV infection plus the matching HLA type was flagged by public TCR beta signatures. Study outcomes and limitations: HLA-C-restricted TCR beta clonotypes specific for CMV led the ex vivo response. Summed frequency of public TCR beta families distinguished CMV carriers with the relevant HLA.

At least ten counts were recorded for this clonotype. Its matching antigen is unknown. Using its own MiXCR run on the reads, TCRdb lists one record per CDR3 protein. The sample lists under 300,000 distinct CDR3 sequences, 17% seen once, with 40% to 55% in the top ten. The specimen sequenced was CD8+ T cells from PBMCs. This TCR derives from a human donor in good health (CMV status not recorded). Some clones in this sample may be carry-over from other donors' samples.

The CDR3 DNA is TGTGCCAGCAGCCCGGAGGACGGACGCTCCTACAATGAGCAGTTCTTC. It is translated as CASSPEDGRSYNEQFF. The V and J genes are TRBV7-6 and TRBJ2-1; D may be TRBD2 (5 bases). V gave up 5 bases and J gave up 0 bases, with 14 bases separating them. Germline assignment: CDR1 SGHVS and CDR2 FNYEAQ. The CDR3 is made up of 16 amino acids.